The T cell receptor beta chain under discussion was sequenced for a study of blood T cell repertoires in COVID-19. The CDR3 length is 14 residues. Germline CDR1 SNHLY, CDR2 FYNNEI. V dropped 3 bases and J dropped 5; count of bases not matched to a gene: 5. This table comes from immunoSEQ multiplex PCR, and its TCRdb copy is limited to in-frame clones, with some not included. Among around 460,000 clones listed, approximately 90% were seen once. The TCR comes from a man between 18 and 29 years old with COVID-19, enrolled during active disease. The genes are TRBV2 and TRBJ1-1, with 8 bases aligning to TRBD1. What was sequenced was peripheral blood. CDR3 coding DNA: TGTGCCAGCAGTGACAGGGGGCGCGGGACTGAAGCTTTCTTT. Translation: CASSDRGRGTEAFF.